The rows below give T cell receptor beta chains drawn from one sample of a study of blood T cells in healthy people across ages. TCRdb re-derived calls from the 5' RACE reads in MiXCR, one entry per CDR3 protein. The table lists about 1.6 million distinct CDR3 sequences, almost 35% of them singletons, with about 11% in the top ten. Sequenced: blood. Every receptor here comes from a woman in her twenties or thirties in good health. The CDR3 runs from the conserved cysteine through the conserved F or W. Each record gives: clone size, J gene, D gene, V gene, CDR3 protein, CDR3 DNA. D genes are given only for firm matches. Not all rows give a size; the values are once, few, many and, for expanded clones, a class.

>.|TRBJ1-6|.|TRBV10-2
CASRGGVVSSPLHF
TGCGCCAGCCGGGGAGGGGTCGTGAGTTCACCCCTCCACTTT
>few|TRBJ1-1|TRBD1|TRBV12-3/TRBV12-4
CASSSTGATEAFF
TGTGCCAGCAGTTCCACAGGGGCCACTGAAGCTTTCTTT
>.|TRBJ1-2|.|TRBV7-2
CASSLEDGVTYGYTF
TGTGCCAGCAGCTTAGAAGACGGGGTTACCTATGGCTACACCTTC
>.|TRBJ2-1|TRBD2|TRBV2
CASSLGLAGSLYNEQFF
TGTGCCAGCAGCCTGGGACTAGCGGGCTCTCTCTACAATGAGCAGTTCTTC
>once|TRBJ1-2|.|TRBV2
CASREQGQNYGYTF
TGTGCCAGCAGGGAACAAGGACAGAACTATGGCTACACCTTC
>once|TRBJ1-2|TRBD1|TRBV27
CASNGDRSYGYTF
TGTGCCAGCAATGGGGACAGATCCTATGGCTACACCTTC
>few|TRBJ2-5|TRBD2|TRBV20-1
CSASSSGRGETQYF
TGCAGTGCTAGCTCTAGCGGGAGGGGCGAGACCCAGTACTTC
>.|TRBJ2-7|.|TRBV15
CATSRETGREQYF
TGTGCCACCAGCAGAGAAACAGGGCGCGAGCAGTACTTC
>.|TRBJ1-2|TRBD1|TRBV7-8
CACAYRPQGVYGYTF
TGTGCCTGCGCCTACCGGCCACAGGGGGTCTATGGCTACACCTTC
>few|TRBJ2-3|.|TRBV20-1
CSALGLEVDTQYF
TGCAGTGCTCTTGGACTGGAGGTAGATACGCAGTATTTT
>.|TRBJ2-7|TRBD2|TRBV5-6
CASSFGLAGTEQYF
TGTGCCAGCAGCTTCGGACTAGCGGGAACGGAGCAGTACTTC
>.|TRBJ1-4|.|TRBV7-9
CASSPPYGDSKRFF
TGTGCCAGCAGCCCACCCTATGGGGACTCAAAACGGTTTTTT
>.|TRBJ2-1|.|TRBV20-1
CSARDSRRVDEQFF
TGCAGTGCTAGAGATTCAAGGAGGGTCGATGAGCAGTTCTTC
>.|TRBJ2-7|TRBD2|TRBV20-1
CSASEGLADPRYEQYF
TGCAGTGCTAGCGAGGGACTAGCGGACCCCAGGTACGAGCAGTACTTC
>.|TRBJ2-1|TRBD1|TRBV28
CASSRDRGFGNEQFF
TGTGCCAGCAGTCGGGACAGGGGGTTTGGCAATGAGCAGTTCTTC
>.|TRBJ1-3|.|TRBV5-1
CASSATGYSGNTIYF
TGCGCCAGCAGCGCTACAGGGTACTCTGGAAACACCATATATTTT
>.|TRBJ2-2|.|TRBV7-9
CASSFRRPPEDTGELFF
TGTGCCAGCAGCTTCAGACGTCCCCCTGAGGACACCGGGGAGCTGTTTTTT